This T cell receptor (beta chain) was identified during a study of blood T cell repertoires in COVID-19. Overall study: Researchers got acute and convalescent COVID-19 samples from the United States, Italy and Spain. From T cells, B-cell-depleted T cells, or PBMCs came the material, which was cDNA or gDNA.

As originally analysed: Estimation of nucleated cell counts was performed using reference gene primer amplification. TCRdb's copy holds only in-frame clones and misses some; the assay was immunoSEQ multiplex PCR. D and trimming come from the DNA, and the V and J calls and clone size come from that table. The data show 150,000 to 180,000 clones, roughly 89% seen once. The sequencing input was peripheral blood. The clonotype comes from a man aged 45-60 years with acute or convalescent COVID-19.

The chain's CDR3 is CASSHPANYGYTF. The CDR3 nucleotides are TGTGCCAGCAGCCACCCAGCTAACTATGGCTACACCTTC. This rearrangement joins TRBV7-9 to TRBJ1-2; no clear D gene. Germline CDR1 and CDR2: SEHNR and FQNEAQ (reference sequence). Between the trimmed V and J ends, which lost 5 bases and 0 bases, there was a span of 7 bases. The CDR3 loop spans 13 amino acids.